Listed below are T cell receptor beta chains from one sample, sequenced in a study of a mutant IDH1 vaccine in newly diagnosed glioma. These TCRs are of unknown antigen specificity. TCRdb's table, derived via immunoSEQ multiplex PCR, lists solely in-frame clones and lacks some. The sample contains 55,000 or so clones, 75% to 85% of which appear only once. The sample here was PBMCs, taken from a glioma patient whose treatment included an IDH1 peptide vaccine. The receptors were gathered from a man between 40 and 49 years old with glioma. Each CDR3 is given with its conserved first and last residue. D genes are given only for firm matches. Expanded clones are given a class, and other clones once, few, many or no size at all.

d_call	j_call	clone_size	v_call	cdr3_aa	cdr3_nt
TRBD1	TRBJ2-7	few	TRBV5-1	CASSSGQGAGSYEQYF	TGCGCCAGCAGCTCCGGACAGGGGGCGGGATCCTACGAGCAGTACTTC
NA	TRBJ1-1	NA	TRBV7-2	CASSPGLGAFF	TGTGCCAGCAGCCCGGGACTCGGGGCTTTCTTT
NA	TRBJ1-5	NA	TRBV9	CASSVAGNSNQPQHF	TGTGCCAGCAGCGTAGCGGGGAATAGCAATCAGCCCCAGCATTTT
NA	TRBJ2-7	few	TRBV2	CASREGMGEQYF	TGTGCCAGCAGGGAGGGGATGGGGGAGCAGTACTTC
TRBD2	TRBJ2-7	NA	TRBV5-1	CASRDGTSGYEQYF	TGCGCCAGCAGGGACGGGACTAGCGGATACGAGCAGTACTTC
NA	TRBJ2-5	NA	TRBV5-5	CASSHTGFETQYF	TGTGCCAGCAGCCACACAGGGTTTGAGACCCAGTACTTC
NA	TRBJ1-3	NA	TRBV5-1	CASSPGGSGNTIYF	TGCGCCAGCAGCCCGGGGGGCTCTGGAAACACCATATATTTT
TRBD2	TRBJ2-5	NA	TRBV6-6	CASSNARGQETQYF	TGTGCCAGCAGTAACGCGCGGGGGCAAGAGACCCAGTACTTC
TRBD2	TRBJ2-4	once	TRBV4-1	CASSQNAGVANIQYF	TGCGCCAGCAGCCAAAACGCGGGGGTTGCGAACATTCAGTACTTC
NA	TRBJ1-1	NA	TRBV5-1	CASSEGFENTEAFF	TGCGCCAGCAGCGAGGGGTTTGAGAACACTGAAGCTTTCTTT
NA	TRBJ1-1	NA	TRBV19	CAAGAGGNTEAFF	TGTGCCGCCGGGGCGGGGGGCAACACTGAAGCTTTCTTT
NA	TRBJ1-4	few	TRBV2	CASWGDTDSFATNEKLFF	TGTGCCAGCTGGGGGGACACAGATTCATTTGCAACTAATGAAAAACTGTTTTTT
NA	TRBJ1-6	NA	TRBV25-1	CASSERVPYNSPLHF	TGTGCCAGCAGTGAAAGGGTGCCTTATAATTCACCCCTCCACTTT
NA	TRBJ2-5	NA	TRBV10-2	CASSDWKEETQYF	TGCGCCAGCAGTGACTGGAAAGAGGAGACCCAGTACTTC
TRBD1	TRBJ2-3	NA	TRBV5-4	CASSLGDSFRTDTQYF	TGTGCCAGCAGCCTTGGGGACAGTTTCCGCACAGATACGCAGTATTTT
NA	TRBJ2-6	NA	TRBV2	CASIWGPSKGANVLTF	TGTGCCAGCATTTGGGGACCCTCTAAAGGGGCCAACGTCCTGACTTTC
TRBD2	TRBJ2-1	NA	TRBV4-2	CASSQDGGGSLGNEQFF	TGTGCCAGCAGCCAAGATGGCGGGGGTAGCTTAGGCAATGAGCAGTTCTTC
NA	TRBJ1-4	once	TRBV10-1	CASSGSSAGINEKLFF	TGCGCCAGCAGTGGATCCTCAGCAGGAATAAATGAAAAACTGTTTTTT
NA	TRBJ2-2	NA	TRBV5-1	CASSSYRGGTGELFF	TGCGCCAGCAGCTCCTACAGGGGAGGTACCGGGGAGCTGTTTTTT
NA	TRBJ2-1	NA	TRBV5-1	CASSLGGMTYNEQFF	TGCGCCAGCAGCTTGGGAGGGATGACCTACAATGAGCAGTTCTTC
NA	TRBJ2-5	NA	TRBV5-1	CASSPRYQETQYF	TGCGCCAGCAGCCCAAGGTACCAAGAGACCCAGTACTTC
NA	TRBJ1-2	NA	TRBV5-6	CASSSEGQYGYTF	TGTGCCAGCAGCTCCGAAGGTCAATATGGCTACACCTTC
NA	TRBJ1-5	NA	TRBV4-1	CASQETDHSNQPQHF	TGCGCCAGCCAGGAGACAGACCATAGCAATCAGCCCCAGCATTTT
TRBD1	TRBJ1-2	NA	TRBV6-5	CASSLTGGSYGYTF	TGTGCCAGCAGCCTGACAGGGGGCAGCTATGGCTACACCTTC
NA	TRBJ2-5	few	TRBV10-2	CASSATLNQETQYF	TGCGCCAGCAGCGCTACACTAAACCAAGAGACCCAGTACTTC
TRBD2	TRBJ2-5	NA	TRBV7-2	CASSAQTSGETQYF	TGTGCCAGCAGCGCCCAGACTAGCGGGGAGACCCAGTACTTC
NA	TRBJ1-5	NA	TRBV27	CASSFSGLNQPQHF	TGTGCCAGCAGTTTTTCAGGGCTGAATCAGCCCCAGCATTTT
NA	TRBJ1-2	NA	TRBV6-1	CASSVGLYYGYTF	TGTGCCAGCAGTGTGGGCCTATACTATGGCTACACCTTC